The rows below give T cell receptor beta chains drawn from one sample of a study of T-cell reconstitution after alpha-beta-depleted transplantation in children. TCRdb passed the PCR reads through MiXCR, listing each CDR3 protein once. Of 200,000 to 300,000 distinct CDR3 sequences in the sample, roughly a quarter were seen once. The input for sequencing was PBMCs, taken before TCRalphabeta/CD19-depleted stem cell transplant. These receptors all come from a girl aged 2 to 10 with Fanconi anemia, due to receive a stem cell transplant. The CDR3 runs from the conserved cysteine through the conserved F or W. Each record gives: D gene, V gene, clone size, J gene, CDR3 DNA, CDR3 protein. The D gene is left open where the match is weak. Clone size is stated in some rows and not others, as once, few, many or a class when expanded.

D: TRBD2
V: TRBV20-1
size: -
J: TRBJ2-1
DNA: TGCAGTGCTCCCACCGGGACTAGCGGGAGTAAACCCGGATTTGAGCAGTTCTTC
CDR3: CSAPTGTSGSKPGFEQFF

D: TRBD2
V: TRBV5-1
size: many
J: TRBJ2-7
DNA: TGCGCCAGCAGCTCTGCGACTAGCCTCTTCCCCTACGAGCAGTACTTC
CDR3: CASSSATSLFPYEQYF

D: TRBD2
V: TRBV29-1
size: many
J: TRBJ2-7
DNA: TGCAGCGTCGAGACTAGCGGGAGACTTTACGAGCAGTACTTC
CDR3: CSVETSGRLYEQYF

D: TRBD1
V: TRBV10-3
size: many
J: TRBJ2-7
DNA: TGTGCCATCCAAGACAGGGTCTCCTACGAGCAGTACTTC
CDR3: CAIQDRVSYEQYF

D: -
V: TRBV20-1
size: -
J: TRBJ2-7
DNA: TGCAGTGCTAGGCGGGGCAGGGGATACGAGCAGTACTTC
CDR3: CSARRGRGYEQYF

D: -
V: TRBV7-8
size: -
J: TRBJ2-3
DNA: TGTGCCAGCAGCTTAGGGTCGGGGATCACAGATACGCAGTATTTT
CDR3: CASSLGSGITDTQYF

D: TRBD1
V: TRBV29-1
size: few
J: TRBJ2-1
DNA: TGCAGCGCTCGACAGGGCGTCAATGAGCAGTTCTTC
CDR3: CSARQGVNEQFF

D: -
V: TRBV7-2
size: few
J: TRBJ2-3
DNA: TGTGCCAGCAGTCGCCAAGGGCTGAGCACAGATACGCAGTATTTT
CDR3: CASSRQGLSTDTQYF

D: TRBD2
V: TRBV20-1
size: many
J: TRBJ2-5
DNA: TGCAGTGCGAAGAGACTAGCGGGAGGGCCCCTGGAGACCCAGTACTTC
CDR3: CSAKRLAGGPLETQYF

D: TRBD2
V: TRBV28
size: -
J: TRBJ2-3
DNA: TGTGCCAGCAGTTTAATTCTAGCGGAGGTTGCTAGCACAGATACGCAGTATTTT
CDR3: CASSLILAEVASTDTQYF

D: -
V: TRBV29-1
size: -
J: TRBJ2-4
DNA: TGCAGCGTTGAATCGGGCCCCCTGAGCTCCATTCAGTACTTC
CDR3: CSVESGPLSSIQYF

D: -
V: TRBV29-1
size: many
J: TRBJ2-3
DNA: TGCAGCGTTGCGGTGGGGGGCACAGATACGCAGTATTTT
CDR3: CSVAVGGTDTQYF

D: -
V: TRBV20-1
size: -
J: TRBJ2-3
DNA: TGCAGTGCTAGGGGGGGCCCGCGCGATACGCAGTATTTT
CDR3: CSARGGPRDTQYF

D: -
V: TRBV20-1
size: many
J: TRBJ1-1
DNA: TGCAGTGCTAGAGTATTAGGGGAAGGGGAGGTCGCTTTCTTT
CDR3: CSARVLGEGEVAFF

D: -
V: TRBV20-1
size: -
J: TRBJ2-3
DNA: TGCAGTGCTAGAGAAGGACAGAGCACGCAGTATTTT
CDR3: CSAREGQSTQYF

D: -
V: TRBV6-5
size: few
J: TRBJ2-7
DNA: TGTGCCAGCAGTTGGATACCTCCAGGGGAGGGAGGAGCCTACGAGCAGTACTTC
CDR3: CASSWIPPGEGGAYEQYF